Reported below is one TCR beta chain. What it recognizes is unknown. This entry comes from a study of beta chain features in type 1 diabetes. As for the study in general: The patients were much like the healthy donors in age, gender and cell yields. Notes on the study in general: The study left unresolved whether HLA type influences TCRB rearrangement. TCRB CDR3s from Type 1 diabetes patients were moderately but significantly shorter in all four CD4+ subsets.

The CDR3 is made up of 12 amino acids. Trimming took off 5 bases at V and 2 bases at J, with 8 bases between the two ends. Germline values: CDR1 SQVTM, CDR2 ANQGSEA. The authors reverse transcribed all of the isolated RNA, so sequencing captured expressed TCRB transcripts. TCRdb's table, derived via immunoSEQ multiplex PCR, lists solely in-frame clones and lacks some. The sample holds approximately 130,000 clones, around 16% seen once. This TCR derives from a man between 18 and 35 years old with type 1 diabetes. The chain employs TRBV29-1 and TRBJ2-3; tentatively, D is TRBD1 (6 bases). The sequencing sample was made of central memory CD4+ T cells from blood. In nucleotides, the CDR3 is TGCAGCGTTCAGGGGAACACAGATACGCAGTATTTT. Translation: CSVQGNTDTQYF.